Reported below is one T cell receptor (beta chain). Its matching antigen is unknown. Germline V gene data show CDR1 as MNHNS and CDR2 as SASEGT. This CDR3 contains 14 residues. V shed 1 base and J 5 bases; nucleotides not matched to a gene: 1. This specimen belongs to a study of cytomegalovirus exposure and HLA in healthy donors. Notes on the study in general: It was approximately 160 TCR beta chains that were listed as cytomegalovirus-associated. Both high specificity and high sensitivity reportedly marked the classifier's diagnosis of cytomegalovirus status.

TCRdb's table, derived via immunoSEQ multiplex PCR, lists solely in-frame clones and lacks some. The sample yields about 200,000 clones, roughly 88% seen once. The chain combines TRBV6-1 with TRBJ2-3; 9 bases are a match to TRBD1. Sequencing used PBMCs. The TCR comes from a woman between 18 and 30 years old in good health and CMV-seronegative. The CDR3 coding sequence is TGTGCCAGCAGTGAAGGGACAGGGGTAGATACGCAGTATTTT. It codes for CASSEGTGVDTQYF.